This T cell receptor (beta chain) was found in a study of T-cell reconstitution after alpha-beta-depleted transplantation in children. This clonotype was counted a few times. This sample's TCRbeta library carried unique molecular identifier barcodes. A single record per CDR3 protein comes from TCRdb applying MiXCR to the PCR reads. The sample includes 500,000 or so distinct CDR3 sequences, about 31% of them seen just once. V shed 2 bases, J shed 11 bases, and the junction held 6 bases outside the gene matches. This CDR3 is built from 13 residues. Looked up from germline, CDR1 is MNHEY and CDR2 is SVGAGI.

The J gene is TRBJ1-1, the V gene TRBV6-5, with 9 bases that match TRBD1. The sequenced sample was PBMCs from the stem cell graft donor, obtained from the stem cell graft. This sequence originates from a human donor who donated a stem cell graft to a child with aplastic anemia. The CDR3 nucleotides are TGTGCCAGCAGTTACAGGACAGGGGCGACGGCTTTCTTT. Its protein is CASSYRTGATAFF.